A single sample is the source of the 14 T cell receptor beta chains below, sequenced in a study of blood T cell repertoires in COVID-19. Method: immunoSEQ multiplex PCR; TCRdb's copy keeps in-frame clones and lacks some. In the table there are roughly 150,000 clones, 87% of which are singletons. Sequencing was performed on peripheral blood. The receptors shown here come from a human donor in a cohort sampled during active COVID-19.

The rearrangement joins TRBV7-9 to TRBJ1-6, with 10 bases aligning to TRBD1. CDR3 size: 15 residues. The germline gives CDR1 SEHNR, CDR2 FQNEAQ (reference sequence). The V segment lost 3 bases and the J segment 6 bases; nucleotides outside the gene matches: 2. This CDR3 reads CASSFGTGVNSPLHF. DNA of the CDR3: TGTGCCAGCAGCTTCGGGACAGGGGTTAATTCACCCCTCCACTTT.

The CDR3 here is CASSFLIGTGGIGPPAREQYF. The CDR3 DNA follows: TGTGCCAGCAGCTTTTTAATTGGGACAGGGGGTATTGGCCCTCCCGCCCGAGAGCAGTACTTC. The chain links TRBV7-7 to TRBJ2-7, with 11 bases identical to TRBD1. CDR3 length: 21 residues. Trimming cost V 3 bases and J 7 bases; bases outside gene matches: 26. Germline V CDR1 and CDR2: SSHAT, FNYEAQ (reference sequence).

The J gene is TRBJ2-2, the V gene TRBV9; D perhaps matches TRBD2 (6 bases). Germline CDR1 SGDLS, CDR2 YYNGEE. V was trimmed by 3 bases and J by 0 bases, leaving 15 bases between them. The CDR3 contains 17 residues. The CDR3 protein is CASSGGMIAANTGELFF. For the CDR3, the DNA is TGTGCCAGCAGCGGGGGGATGATAGCGGCGAACACCGGGGAGCTGTTTTTT. Full variable domain (remainder filled in from reference TRBV9 and TRBJ2-2): DSGVTQTPKHLITATGQRVTLRCSPRSGDLSVYWYQQSLDQGLQFLIQYYNGEERAKGNILERFSAQQFPDLHSELNLSSLELGDSALYFCASSGGMIAANTGELFFGEGSRLTVL.

The chain couples TRBV28 to TRBJ2-2; 7 nucleotides agree with TRBD2. The germline gives CDR1 MDHEN, CDR2 SYDVKM. After removal of 8 bases from V and 3 bases from J, the junction contained 9 bases not matched to a gene. The CDR3 contains 15 residues. The CDR3 nucleotides read TGTGCCAGCCGGGGGGAGATTTTTTACACCGGGGAGCTGTTTTTT. Translating it yields CASRGEIFYTGELFF. Looking up the rest from reference TRBV28 and TRBJ2-2 gives the full variable domain: DVKVTQSSRYLVKRTGEKVFLECVQDMDHENMFWYRQDPGLGLRLIYFSYDVKMKEKGDIPEGYSVSREKKERFSLILESASTNQTSMYLCASRGEIFYTGELFFGEGSRLTVL.

The V gene is TRBV30, the J gene TRBJ2-7, with TRBD1 matching 7 bases. This CDR3 contains 13 residues. The V gene's germline CDR1 is GTSNPN and CDR2 SVGIG (reference sequence). V was pared by 4 bases and J by 4 bases, with 7 bases of the junction left unmatched. The CDR3 nucleotides read TGTGCCTGGATGAGACAGGGTCTTTACGAGCAGTACTTC. Translating it yields CAWMRQGLYEQYF.

The chain recombines TRBV7-9 with TRBJ1-2; 8 nucleotides match TRBD1. The CDR3 loop spans 17 amino acids. CDR1 and CDR2 (germline): SEHNR, FQNEAQ (reference sequence). J was trimmed by 7 bases and V by 4 bases; bases with no gene match: 17. CDR3 amino acids: CASSSTNPDRARGGYTF. The CDR3, as DNA: TGTGCCAGCAGCTCCACAAATCCGGACAGGGCAAGGGGTGGCTACACCTTC.

The chain recombines TRBV4-3 with TRBJ2-2, with D hard to call. The ends were cut back, 0 bases at V and 5 bases at J, with 4 bases in the middle. There are 13 residues in the CDR3. Germline values: CDR1 LGHNA, CDR2 YSLEER. The CDR3 loop reads CASSQDLTGELFF. DNA of the CDR3: TGCGCCAGCAGCCAAGATTTAACCGGGGAGCTGTTTTTT.

V usage is TRBV6-2 or TRBV6-3 and J usage is TRBJ2-7; 14 bases align to TRBD2. CDR1 MNHEY and CDR2 SVGEGT come from the germline V gene. The CDR3 loop spans 16 amino acids. The V gene end was trimmed by 0 bases and the J gene end by 3 bases; junction bases not matched to a gene: 1. The CDR3 here is CASSYSTSGGDYEQYF. In nucleotides, the CDR3 is TGTGCCAGCAGTTACTCGACTAGCGGGGGGGACTACGAGCAGTACTTC.

V usage is TRBV9 and J usage is TRBJ2-6, with TRBD2 matching over 7 bases. J lost 0 bases, V lost 3 bases, and 9 bases had no gene match. CDR3 length: 18 amino acids. CDR1 is SGDLS, CDR2 YYNGEE, per germline. CDR3 region: CASSERDSLRSGANVLTF. CDR3 sequence (DNA): TGTGCCAGCAGCGAGCGGGACTCTCTACGCTCTGGGGCCAACGTCCTGACTTTC.

In this sample, this clone turned up a few times. J is TRBJ1-5 and V is TRBV7-9, with a weak D call TRBD1 (5 bases). This CDR3 spans 12 amino acids. Germline-derived CDR1 and CDR2 are SEHNR and FQNEAQ (reference sequence). The V end lost 4 bases, the J end lost 7 bases, and 8 bases lay between the germline ends. CDR3 sequence reads: CASSSGGQPQHF. The CDR3 DNA sequence: TGTGCCAGCAGCTCCGGGGGACAGCCCCAGCATTTT.

The genes are TRBV27 and TRBJ1-3, with a tentative D call TRBD1 (5 bases). This CDR3 is 15 amino acids long. V dropped 2 bases and J dropped 2 bases, with 10 bases sitting between them. The germline CDR1 and CDR2 sequences are MNHEY and SMNVEV (reference sequence). Here the CDR3 reads CASSLVAGPGNTIYF. The DNA of the CDR3 is TGTGCCAGCAGTTTAGTTGCGGGGCCTGGAAACACCATATATTTT.

The chain has TRBV25-1 and TRBJ2-7, with 10 bases identical to TRBD1. V trimming: 6 bases; J trimming: 3 bases; junction bases outside the gene matches: 2. Germline assignment: CDR1 MGHDK and CDR2 SYGVNS. This CDR3 region has 13 residues. CDR3: CASRRTGGYEQYF. The CDR3 region has the DNA TGTGCCAGCAGACGGACAGGGGGCTACGAGCAGTACTTC.

The CDR3 loop is CAWSAENNQPQHF. CDR3 nucleotide sequence: TGTGCCTGGAGTGCGGAGAACAATCAGCCCCAGCATTTT. The rearrangement links TRBV30 to TRBJ1-5; D is ambiguous. Germline V gene sequence: CDR1 GTSNPN, CDR2 SVGIG (reference sequence). V lost 1 base and J lost 3, with 7 bases in between. This CDR3 has 13 residues.

The V and J genes are TRBV7-9 and TRBJ2-7; TRBD1 might be the D (5 bases). The length of the CDR3 is 15 residues. The V gene lost 1 base and the J gene lost 5 bases, with 15 bases spanning the gap. Germline CDR1 reads SEHNR; CDR2 reads FQNEAQ (reference sequence). The CDR3 protein is CASSLDGQGVHEQYF. The CDR3 DNA reads as TGTGCCAGCAGCTTAGATGGGCAGGGCGTCCACGAGCAGTACTTC.